The 29 T cell receptor beta chains listed next were all sequenced from one sample in a study of blood T cell repertoires in COVID-19. The table came from immunoSEQ multiplex PCR; TCRdb's copy has only in-frame clones and leaves some out. The repertoire consists of tens of thousands of clones, with roughly 84% occurring once and the leading ten covering 20% to 25%. The source material was peripheral blood. The receptors shown here come from a man in his 60s with acute or convalescent COVID-19.

A word on this clone: Other nucleotide sequences from this sample produce the same CDR3. The J gene is TRBJ1-3, the V gene TRBV7-2; 9 bases agree with TRBD1. Germline CDR1 and CDR2: SGHTA and FQGNSA. With V trimmed by 3 bases and J by 7 bases, 7 bases remained unmatched. This CDR3 has 15 amino acids. This CDR3 reads CASSFTGGAGNTIYF. The CDR3 DNA is TGTGCCAGCAGCTTTACAGGGGGCGCAGGGAACACCATATATTTT.

This sequence joins TRBV7-9 and TRBJ1-3, with D hard to call. The CDR3 sequence is 18 residues long. Germline CDR1 and CDR2: SEHNR and FQNEAQ (reference sequence). The V gene lost 4 bases and the J gene lost 0 bases, with 19 bases spanning the gap. As DNA, the CDR3 is TGTGCCAGCAGCTCCTACAGATCAACATATGACTCTGGAAACACCATATATTTT. Its protein product is CASSSYRSTYDSGNTIYF.

The DNA of the CDR3 is TGTGCCAGTAGAGTACAGGACTATAGCAATCAGCCCCAGCATTTT. The encoded protein is CASRVQDYSNQPQHF. V usage is TRBV19 and J usage is TRBJ1-5; D might be TRBD1 (5 bases). Per the germline V gene, CDR1 is LNHDA and CDR2 is SQIVND (reference sequence). CDR3 size: 15 residues. Trimming shortened V by 6 bases and J by 0 bases, and 12 bases separated the two germline ends.

The chain has TRBV3-1 (or the pseudogene TRBV3-2) and TRBJ1-5; 9 bases are a match to TRBD1. Losses at the gene ends were 4 bases for V and 5 bases for J; bases not matched to a gene: 3. The CDR3 covers 14 residues. Germline CDR1 is LGHDT and CDR2 is YNNKEL (reference sequence). Written as DNA, the CDR3 is TGTGCCAGCAGCCTTGGACAGGGGTATCAGCCCCAGCATTTT. Its translation is CASSLGQGYQPQHF.

CDR3 sequence (DNA): TGTGCCAGCAGTGAAGCCCCAAACACTGAAGCTTTCTTT. Encoded protein: CASSEAPNTEAFF. This chain connects TRBV6-1 to TRBJ1-1; D uncertain. The germline gives CDR1 MNHNS, CDR2 SASEGT. The CDR3 is 13 amino acids. Deletions cut 0 bases from V and 2 bases from J, with 4 bases between.

This chain links TRBV4-2 with TRBJ2-1; 12 bases map to TRBD1. Germline lookup yields CDR1 LGHNA and CDR2 YNFKEQ. The CDR3 is 16 residues long. Trimming took 2 bases from V and 8 from J; bases not matched to a gene: 7. The CDR3 reads CASSQRTGTGGHEQFF. CDR3 bases: TGTGCCAGCAGCCAACGTACCGGGACAGGGGGCCATGAGCAGTTCTTC.

The rearrangement joins TRBV27 to TRBJ1-5; D possibly corresponds to TRBD1 (6 bases). The CDR3 totals 15 residues. Trimming cost V 9 bases and J 3 bases, with 18 bases left between them. Germline lookup yields CDR1 MNHEY and CDR2 SMNVEV (reference sequence). CDR3 protein: CASRTAGGNNQPQHF. CDR3 bases: TGTGCCAGTAGGACAGCTGGGGGAAACAATCAGCCCCAGCATTTT.

The V call is TRBV29-1, the J call TRBJ1-1, with TRBD1 identical over 9 bases. With V trimmed by 6 bases and J by 2 bases, 4 bases remained unmatched. CDR3 length equals 13 residues. The V gene's germline CDR1 is SQVTM and CDR2 ANQGSEA. DNA for the CDR3: TGCAGCGTGAACAGGGGGCTAAACACTGAAGCTTTCTTT. This gives the protein CSVNRGLNTEAFF.

The chain employs TRBV7-2 and TRBJ1-2; 10 bases map to TRBD1. V was clipped by 5 bases and J by 8 bases; unmatched bases: 5. The CDR3 extends over 13 amino acids. Germline V lookup: CDR1 SGHTA, CDR2 FQGNSA. In DNA, the CDR3 is TGTGCCAGCAGCCGAGGGACAGGGGAAGGCTACACCTTC. This encodes CASSRGTGEGYTF.

The rearrangement joins TRBV5-5 to TRBJ1-3, with D tentatively TRBD1 (6 bases). Germline V lookup: CDR1 SGHKS, CDR2 YYEKEE (reference sequence). The germline V and J ends were trimmed by 0 bases and 1 base, with 14 bases remaining between them. The CDR3 totals 17 residues. CDR3 sequence reads: CASSLGATRGSGNTIYF. The CDR3 DNA is TGTGCCAGCAGCTTGGGCGCCACCAGGGGTTCTGGAAACACCATATATTTT.

The V gene is TRBV5-8, the J gene TRBJ2-2, with 7 bases matching TRBD1. Per germline, CDR1 SGHTS and CDR2 YDEGEE. Unmatched junction bases numbered 16, after V lost 2 bases and J lost 9 bases. The CDR3 runs to 17 residues. CDR3 in amino acids: CASSFLPPGQIFWELFF. CDR3 sequence (DNA): TGTGCCAGCAGCTTTCTCCCCCCGGGACAGATCTTTTGGGAGCTGTTTTTT.

This clone was seen a few times. As DNA, the CDR3 is TGTGCCAGCAGCTTGGGCAGGCACACCGGGGAGCTGTTTTTT. Its translation: CASSLGRHTGELFF. The gene calls are TRBV5-4 and TRBJ2-2; D remains ambiguous. The CDR3 covers 14 residues. Germline V gene data show CDR1 as SGHNT and CDR2 as YYREEE (reference sequence). V lost 0 bases to trimming and J lost 3 bases, with 6 bases between them.

The chain links TRBV12-3 or TRBV12-4 to TRBJ1-1, with D perhaps matching TRBD1 (5 bases). The V gene lost 5 bases and the J gene lost 0 bases, with 7 bases spanning the gap. The CDR3 sequence is 13 residues long. CDR3 loop: CASSVTVNTEAFF. CDR3 nucleotide sequence: TGTGCCAGCAGTGTGACAGTGAACACTGAAGCTTTCTTT.

The gene calls are TRBV19 and TRBJ1-5; TRBD1 is a possible D gene (5 bases). V was shortened by 0 bases and J by 2 bases, with 8 bases between the two germline ends. This CDR3 region has 15 residues. CDR1 LNHDA and CDR2 SQIVND come from the germline V gene (reference sequence). In DNA form, the CDR3 reads TGTGCCAGTAGTATAGACAGGGCGGGCAATCAGCCCCAGCATTTT. Protein: CASSIDRAGNQPQHF.

This CDR3 is CASSGGQGARGNQPQHF. The CDR3, as DNA: TGTGCCAGCAGTGGGGGACAGGGGGCTAGGGGTAATCAGCCCCAGCATTTT. The J gene is TRBJ1-5, the V gene TRBV28, with 12 bases identical to TRBD1. Germline V gene lookup returns CDR1 MDHEN and CDR2 SYDVKM. CDR3 size: 17 residues. Trimming took 5 bases from V and 4 from J; bases not matched to a gene: 9.

This rearrangement joins TRBV5-1 to TRBJ2-7, with 9 bases that match TRBD1. Germline-derived CDR1 and CDR2 are SGHRS and YFSETQ. V lost 6 bases to trimming and J lost 0 bases; unmatched junction nucleotides: 4. The CDR3 runs 14 residues. CDR3 protein: CASTGTGSSYEQYF. Written as DNA, the CDR3 is TGCGCCAGCACCGGGACAGGGAGCTCCTACGAGCAGTACTTC.

V gene TRBV4-1 combines with J gene TRBJ1-4; maybe TRBD1 (6 bases). Trimming shortened V by 4 bases and J by 7 bases, and 10 bases separated the two germline ends. The CDR3 is 13 amino acids. Germline CDR1 reads MGHRA; CDR2 reads YSYEKL. CDR3 protein: CASSRQDGEKLFF. CDR3 nucleotides: TGCGCCAGCAGCCGACAGGACGGTGAAAAACTGTTTTTT.

The CDR3 loop reads CAISSQGYGFYTF. In DNA form, the CDR3 reads TGTGCCATCAGCTCACAGGGTTACGGCTTCTACACCTTC. The chain employs TRBV10-3 and TRBJ1-2; perhaps TRBD1 as D (6 bases). Germline values: CDR1 ENHRY, CDR2 SYGVKD. The CDR3 covers 13 residues. V was pared by 6 bases and J by 10 bases, with 18 bases between.

The J gene is TRBJ2-7, the V gene TRBV6-5; 7 bases agree with TRBD1. Per germline, CDR1 MNHEY and CDR2 SVGAGI. This CDR3 has 15 amino acids. Losses at the gene ends were 5 bases for V and 1 base for J; bases not matched to a gene: 8. CDR3: CASSKTGTVSYEQYV. The DNA for the CDR3 is TGTGCCAGCAGTAAAACCGGGACAGTATCCTACGAGCAGTACGTC.

This chain links TRBV7-2 with TRBJ1-1; 7 bases are shared with TRBD1. Germline V gene sequence: CDR1 SGHTA, CDR2 FQGNSA. With 2 bases clipped from V and 5 bases from J, the junction kept 5 bases outside the gene matches. The CDR3 totals 14 residues. The CDR3 protein is CASSLIDRVTEAFF. CDR3 coding DNA: TGTGCCAGCAGCTTAATAGACAGGGTGACTGAAGCTTTCTTT. The full variable domain, rest sourced from reference TRBV7-2 and TRBJ1-1, is GAGVSQSPSNKVTEKGKDVELRCDPISGHTALYWYRQSLGQGLEFLIYFQGNSAPDKSGLPSDRFSAERTGGSVSTLTIQRTQQEDSAVYLCASSLIDRVTEAFFGQGTRLTVV.

The chain combines TRBV15 with TRBJ2-5; the D is unclear. Between the trimmed V and J ends, which lost 2 bases and 5 bases, there was a span of 12 bases. CDR3 length: 14 residues. In germline, CDR1 is LNHNV, CDR2 YYDKDF (reference sequence). The CDR3 DNA sequence: TGTGCCACCAGCAGACTAGATTCCTCGGAGACCCAGTACTTC. Translating it yields CATSRLDSSETQYF.

The CDR3: CASSPGGAGGPNEQFF. DNA for the CDR3: TGTGCCAGCAGTCCCGGAGGAGCGGGGGGCCCCAATGAGCAGTTCTTC. The rearrangement joins TRBV28 to TRBJ2-1; TRBD2 matches 9 bases. Per germline, CDR1 MDHEN and CDR2 SYDVKM. This CDR3 has 16 amino acids. After removal of 5 bases from V and 6 bases from J, the junction contained 11 bases not matched to a gene.

The chain recombines TRBV4-3 with TRBJ2-3; possible D gene TRBD2, 6 bases. Trimming left V 3 bases short and J 0 bases short, with 13 bases between. This CDR3 has 16 amino acids. Per germline, CDR1 LGHNA and CDR2 YSLEER. CDR3 DNA: TGCGCCAGCAGCCAGTATCGGGCGGGAAGCACAGATACGCAGTATTTT. Translated, it gives CASSQYRAGSTDTQYF.

The rearrangement joins TRBV15 to TRBJ2-1; maybe TRBD2 (6 bases). Germline lookup yields CDR1 LNHNV and CDR2 YYDKDF (reference sequence). This CDR3 has 14 residues. V lost 0 bases and J 7 bases, leaving 10 bases between the germline ends. Here the CDR3 reads CATSRDYGGNEQFF. The CDR3 bases are TGTGCCACCAGCAGAGATTATGGGGGGAATGAGCAGTTCTTC.

The J gene is TRBJ2-1, the V gene TRBV9; 11 bases align to TRBD2. V was clipped by 1 base and J by 6 bases; unmatched bases: 6. Germline-derived CDR1 and CDR2 are SGDLS and YYNGEE. CDR3 length: 16 amino acids. DNA of the CDR3: TGTGCCAGCAGCGTATCCCCTACTAGCGGGGGCAATGAGCAGTTCTTC. It specifies CASSVSPTSGGNEQFF.

The genes are TRBV10-3 and TRBJ1-6, with 8 bases lining up with TRBD1. J was trimmed by 0 bases and V by 10 bases; bases with no gene match: 5. Per the germline V gene, CDR1 is ENHRY and CDR2 is SYGVKD. This CDR3 is built from 15 residues. The CDR3 DNA reads TGTGCCACCAGACAGGGGAGCTCCTATAATTCACCCCTCCACTTT. Translation: CATRQGSSYNSPLHF.

The chain links TRBV19 to TRBJ1-3; D unclear. The V end lost 4 bases, the J end lost 2 bases, and 9 bases lay between the germline ends. The CDR3 is 14 amino acids. Germline CDR1 and CDR2: LNHDA and SQIVND (reference sequence). Here the CDR3 DNA reads TGTGCCAGTAGTACGCGAGTGGCTGGAAACACCATATATTTT. This translates into CASSTRVAGNTIYF.

This sequence joins TRBV4-1 and TRBJ1-5, with D unclear. This CDR3 region has 15 residues. Germline V gives CDR1 MGHRA, CDR2 YSYEKL. Trimming removed 5 bases from V and 1 base from J, with 12 bases in between. The DNA of the CDR3 is TGCGCCAGCAGCAATGAGAGGTGGAGCAATCAGCCCCAGCATTTT. This encodes CASSNERWSNQPQHF.

The chain is built from TRBV5-6 and TRBJ2-7; D may be TRBD1 (6 bases). This CDR3 is 15 amino acids long. V was cut by 3 bases and J by 1 base, with 14 bases left in between. In germline, CDR1 is SGHDT, CDR2 YYEEEE. CDR3: CASSSTGQLSYEQYF. The DNA for the CDR3 is TGTGCCAGCAGCTCGACAGGTCAACTTTCCTACGAGCAGTACTTC.